The present entry profiles one T cell receptor beta chain with its context. The target antigen is unknown. PCR primers comprised 60 Vbeta and 13 Jbeta primers. The protocol was immunoSEQ multiplex PCR, while the TCRdb copy is restricted to in-frame clones and leaves out a portion. The top ten hold 7% to 9% of the sample, which has under 200,000 clones, roughly 85% seen once. In germline, CDR1 is SNHLY, CDR2 FYNNEI. The CDR3 has 16 amino acids. Losses at the gene ends were 4 bases for V and 5 bases for J; bases not matched to a gene: 12. The data stem from a study of cytomegalovirus exposure and HLA in healthy donors. On the study more broadly: When 350 to 500 donors were genotyped, approximately 81% of them were found to fall in the Caucasian-associated ancestry cluster.

Regarding the study as a whole: 87-base-pair reads could not separate some V segments, including TRBV6-2 and TRBV6-3. The authors enumerated roughly 160 TCR beta chains as linked to cytomegalovirus.

The receptor comes from a male donor in good health and CMV-seropositive. The source material was PBMCs. This chain joins TRBV2 and TRBJ1-1, with 8 bases fitting TRBD1. The CDR3 bases are TGTGCCAGCAGTGCCACAGGGGGTGTAACGGGTACTGAAGCTTTCTTT. It specifies CASSATGGVTGTEAFF.